This T cell receptor beta chain was found in a study of T cell repertoires in cytomegalovirus infection. Background on the study: From public TCR beta signatures came an indication of both CMV infection and matching HLA type.

TCRdb independently ran MiXCR on the reads; one entry per CDR3 protein. The data contain about 180,000 distinct CDR3 sequences, around 14% of them singletons. Whole-study results and caveats: HLA-C-restricted CMV-specific TCR beta clonotypes were dominant in the ex vivo response. Cumulated frequencies of public TCR beta families served to identify carriers of CMV plus the relevant HLA.

This clonotype was counted many times. The target antigen is unknown. The source is a human donor in good health (CMV status not recorded). Some clones in this sample may be carry-over from other donors' samples. Sequenced material: PBMCs.

The CDR3 reads CASSLEGTNQPQHF. The CDR3 DNA reads TGTGCCAGCAGCTTAGAGGGAACAAATCAGCCCCAGCATTTT. V gene TRBV11-2 combines with J gene TRBJ1-5; D not resolved. Germline V gene lookup returns CDR1 SGHAT and CDR2 FQNNGV. This CDR3 is 14 amino acids long. Deletions cut 0 bases from V and 4 bases from J, with 7 bases between. Supplemented by reference TRBV11-2 and TRBJ1-5, the full variable domain reads EAGVAQSPRYKIIEKRQSVAFWCNPISGHATLYWYQQILGQGPKLLIQFQNNGVVDDSQLPKDRFSAERLKGVDSTLKIQPAKLEDSAVYLCASSLEGTNQPQHFGDGTRLSIL.